A single T cell receptor beta chain is shown here with its context. Authors' analysis steps: Reference gene primers were amplified, and this amplification served to estimate nucleated cell counts. TCRdb keeps only in-frame clones here, not all; method: immunoSEQ multiplex PCR. D and trimming come from the DNA, and the V and J calls and clone size come from that table. In the table there are roughly 250,000 clones, roughly nine tenths of which are singletons. This sample stems from a study of blood T cell repertoires in COVID-19. Study summary: Both acute and convalescent COVID-19 samples were obtained from the United States, Italy and Spain. The analysed material was cDNA or gDNA that came from T cells, B-cell-depleted T cells, or PBMCs.

Seattle's cohort entered during active infection and was followed longitudinally. Germline CDR1 reads LNHDA; CDR2 reads SQIVND (reference sequence). V lost 5 bases and J lost 10; bases outside the gene matches: 22. This CDR3 is built from 19 residues. This chain connects TRBV19 to TRBJ1-6, with TRBD1 matching 8 bases. This TCR derives from a woman aged 30 to 39 with COVID-19, enrolled during active disease. Sequencing input: peripheral blood. As DNA, the CDR3 is TGTGCCAGTAGTCCGGTCCTGGACAGGGTATCATTCTCTCGATCACCCCTCCACTTT. Protein: CASSPVLDRVSFSRSPLHF.